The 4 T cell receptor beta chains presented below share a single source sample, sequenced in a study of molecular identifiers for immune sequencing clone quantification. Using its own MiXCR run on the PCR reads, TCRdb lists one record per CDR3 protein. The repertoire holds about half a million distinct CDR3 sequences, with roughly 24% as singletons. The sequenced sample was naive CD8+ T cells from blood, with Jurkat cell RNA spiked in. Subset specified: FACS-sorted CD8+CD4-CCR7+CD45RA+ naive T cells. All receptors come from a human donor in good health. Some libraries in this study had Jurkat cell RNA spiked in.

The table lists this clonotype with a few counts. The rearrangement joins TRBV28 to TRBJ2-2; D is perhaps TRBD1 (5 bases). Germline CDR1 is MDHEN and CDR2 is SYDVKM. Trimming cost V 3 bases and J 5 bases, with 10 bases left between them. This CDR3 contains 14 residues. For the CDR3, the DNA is TGTGCCAGCAGTTTCAGGGTCGGGACCGGGGAGCTGTTTTTT. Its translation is CASSFRVGTGELFF.

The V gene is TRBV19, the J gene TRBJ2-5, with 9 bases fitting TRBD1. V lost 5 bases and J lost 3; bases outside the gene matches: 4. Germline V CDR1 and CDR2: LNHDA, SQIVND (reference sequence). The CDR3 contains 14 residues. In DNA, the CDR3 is TGTGCCAGTAGTGTGGGACAGGGTAAAGAGACCCAGTACTTC. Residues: CASSVGQGKETQYF.

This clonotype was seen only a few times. The CDR3 loop reads CSARDPRTSGIETQYF. The CDR3 coding sequence is TGCAGTGCTAGAGATCCCAGGACTAGCGGGATAGAGACCCAGTACTTC. This chain connects TRBV20-1 to TRBJ2-5; 12 positions agree with TRBD2. This CDR3 has 16 amino acids. Per the germline V gene, CDR1 is DFQATT and CDR2 is SNEGSKA (reference sequence). Trimming cost V 0 bases and J 4 bases; bases outside gene matches: 6.

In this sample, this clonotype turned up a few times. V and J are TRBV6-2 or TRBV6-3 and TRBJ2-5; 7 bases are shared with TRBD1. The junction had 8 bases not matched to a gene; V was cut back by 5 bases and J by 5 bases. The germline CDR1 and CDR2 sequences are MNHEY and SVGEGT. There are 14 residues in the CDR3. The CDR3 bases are TGTGCCAGCAGTCCAACGACAGGGCTGGAGACCCAGTACTTC. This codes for CASSPTTGLETQYF.